These 3 T cell receptor beta chains originate from one sample sequenced in a study of prognosis after radiotherapy for stage I lung cancer (dated by TCRdb to the early 2020s). Sequencer: Illumina HiSeq 3000. Two rounds of multiplex PCR were used to amplify the TCR beta CDR3 region from genomic DNA. The first PCR round used primers specific to each TRBV and TRBJ gene, with sequences filed in Chinese patent CN105087789A. TCRdb itself trimmed the public reads at Q25 with fastp, ran MiXCR and retained productive beta chains. Under each unique CDR3 protein, matching rows form one entry showing the most common genes and DNA. For this sample the table gives around 21,000 distinct CDR3 sequences, of which roughly 45% were detected only once. The ten largest make up 31% of the sample. Here the sequenced sample was PBMCs, taken before or after stereotactic body radiation therapy (not recorded which). Receptors originate from a donor aged 50 or older with non-small cell lung cancer.

The gene calls are TRBV6-2 or TRBV6-3 and TRBJ2-7, with 14 nucleotides matching TRBD2. The CDR3 runs 17 residues. The trim removed 2 bases at V and 2 bases at J, leaving 5 bases unmatched. Germline CDR1 is MNHEY and CDR2 is SVGEGT. As DNA, the CDR3 is TGTGCCAGCAGTTACACACCGGGACTAGCGGGAGCCTACGAGCAGTACTTC. Its translation is CASSYTPGLAGAYEQYF.

The chain uses TRBV5-1 and TRBJ2-3; the D gene is possibly TRBD2 (6 bases). The CDR3 is made up of 13 amino acids. Trimming cost V 6 bases and J 2 bases, with 10 bases left between them. The V gene's germline CDR1 is SGHRS and CDR2 YFSETQ. The CDR3 protein is CASKGGDTDTQYF. In DNA form, the CDR3 reads TGCGCCAGCAAAGGCGGGGACACAGATACGCAGTATTTT.

The chain links TRBV5-4 to TRBJ2-7; TRBD2 might be the D (5 bases). Germline values: CDR1 SGHNT, CDR2 YYREEE (reference sequence). This CDR3 region has 15 residues. V was pared by 6 bases and J by 5 bases, with 21 bases between. CDR3 bases: TGTGCCAGCAACCGGTTGACTAACTCCTACCACGAGCAGTACTTC. Encoded protein: CASNRLTNSYHEQYF. Drawing the rest from reference TRBV5-4 and TRBJ2-7, the complete variable domain is ETGVTQSPTHLIKTRGQQVTLRCSSQSGHNTVSWYQQALGQGPQFIFQYYREEENGRGNFPPRFSGLQFPNYSSELNVNALELDDSALYLCASNRLTNSYHEQYFGPGTRLTVT.